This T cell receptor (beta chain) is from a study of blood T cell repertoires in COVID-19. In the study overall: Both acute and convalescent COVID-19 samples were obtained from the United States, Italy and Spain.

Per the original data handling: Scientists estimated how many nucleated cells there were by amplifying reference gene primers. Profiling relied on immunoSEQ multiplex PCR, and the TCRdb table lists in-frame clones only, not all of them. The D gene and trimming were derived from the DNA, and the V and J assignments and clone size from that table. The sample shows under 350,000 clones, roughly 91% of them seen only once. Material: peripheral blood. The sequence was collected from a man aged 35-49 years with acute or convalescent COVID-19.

The CDR3 sequence: CAWRPDLSGYGYTF. Here the CDR3 DNA reads TGTGCCTGGAGACCGGACCTGAGCGGGTATGGCTACACCTTC. The genes are TRBV30 and TRBJ1-2; no reliable D call. The V gene's germline CDR1 is GTSNPN and CDR2 SVGIG (reference sequence). The V gene lost 3 bases and the J gene lost 5 bases, with 16 bases spanning the gap. This CDR3 region has 14 residues.